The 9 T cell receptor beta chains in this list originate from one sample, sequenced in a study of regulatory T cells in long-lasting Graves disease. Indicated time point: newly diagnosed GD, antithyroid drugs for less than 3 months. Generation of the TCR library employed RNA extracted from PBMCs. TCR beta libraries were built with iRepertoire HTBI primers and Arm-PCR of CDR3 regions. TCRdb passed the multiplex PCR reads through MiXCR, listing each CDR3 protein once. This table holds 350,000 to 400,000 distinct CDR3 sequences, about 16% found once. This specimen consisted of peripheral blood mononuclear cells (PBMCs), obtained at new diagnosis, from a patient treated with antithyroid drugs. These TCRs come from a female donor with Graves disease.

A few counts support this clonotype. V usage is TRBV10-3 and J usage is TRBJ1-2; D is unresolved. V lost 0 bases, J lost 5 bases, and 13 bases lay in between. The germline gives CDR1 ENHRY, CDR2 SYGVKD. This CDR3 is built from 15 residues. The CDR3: CAISESEGYGYGYTF. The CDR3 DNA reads TGTGCCATCAGTGAGTCAGAGGGCTACGGATATGGCTACACCTTC.

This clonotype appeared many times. The CDR3 nucleotides are TGTGCCAGCAGTTTAGGGGACGGTGATCAGCCCCAGCATTTT. It translates to CASSLGDGDQPQHF. The chain combines TRBV12-3 or TRBV12-4 with TRBJ1-5, with D possibly being TRBD1 (5 bases). V dropped 1 base and J dropped 5 bases, with 9 bases sitting between them. The CDR3 is 14 amino acids.

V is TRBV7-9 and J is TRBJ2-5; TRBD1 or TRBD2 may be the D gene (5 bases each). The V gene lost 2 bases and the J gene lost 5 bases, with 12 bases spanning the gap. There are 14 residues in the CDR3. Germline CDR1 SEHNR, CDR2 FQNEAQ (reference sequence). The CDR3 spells CASSLSRGVETQYF. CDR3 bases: TGTGCCAGCAGCTTATCCCGGGGCGTGGAGACCCAGTACTTC.

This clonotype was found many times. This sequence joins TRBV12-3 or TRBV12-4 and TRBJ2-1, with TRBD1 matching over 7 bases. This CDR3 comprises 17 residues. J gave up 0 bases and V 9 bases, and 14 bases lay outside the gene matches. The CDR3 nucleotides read TGTGCCAGTAAAGACAGGGAAGGAACTCCCTCCTACAATGAGCAGTTCTTC. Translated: CASKDREGTPSYNEQFF.

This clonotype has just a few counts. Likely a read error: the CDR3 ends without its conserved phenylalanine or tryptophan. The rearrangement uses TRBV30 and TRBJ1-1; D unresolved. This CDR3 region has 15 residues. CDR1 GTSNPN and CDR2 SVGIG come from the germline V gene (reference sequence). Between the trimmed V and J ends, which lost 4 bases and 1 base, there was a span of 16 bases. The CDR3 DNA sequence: TGTGCCTGGACGTGGGATCTGGTTTCGAACACTGAAGCTTTCCTT. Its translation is CAWTWDLVSNTEAFL.

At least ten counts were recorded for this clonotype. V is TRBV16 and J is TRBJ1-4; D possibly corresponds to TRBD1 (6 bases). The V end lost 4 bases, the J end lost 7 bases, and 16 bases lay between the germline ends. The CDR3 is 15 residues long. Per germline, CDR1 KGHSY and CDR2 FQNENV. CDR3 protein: CASSLTDSSPEKLFF. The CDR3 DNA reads TGTGCCAGCAGCCTTACGGACAGTTCTCCTGAAAAACTGTTTTTT.

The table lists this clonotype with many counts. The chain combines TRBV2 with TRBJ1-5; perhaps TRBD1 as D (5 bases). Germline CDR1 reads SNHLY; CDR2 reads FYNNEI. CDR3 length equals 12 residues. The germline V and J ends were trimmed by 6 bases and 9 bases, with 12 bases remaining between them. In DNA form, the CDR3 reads TGTGCCAGCAGAGGGACGGCGGGGCCCCAGCATTTT. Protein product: CASRGTAGPQHF.

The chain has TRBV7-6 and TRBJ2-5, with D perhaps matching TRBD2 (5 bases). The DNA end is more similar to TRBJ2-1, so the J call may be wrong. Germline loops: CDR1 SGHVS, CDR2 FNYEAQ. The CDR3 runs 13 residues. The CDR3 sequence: CASSLTIFNEQFF. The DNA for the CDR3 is TGTGCCAGCAGCTTGACTATTTTCAATGAGCAGTTCTTC.

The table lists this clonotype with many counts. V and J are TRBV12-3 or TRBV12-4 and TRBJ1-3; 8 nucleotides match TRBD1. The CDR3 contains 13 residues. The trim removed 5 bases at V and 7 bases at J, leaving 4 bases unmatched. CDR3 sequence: CASSGQGTNTIYF. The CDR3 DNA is TGTGCCAGCAGTGGACAGGGAACGAACACCATATATTTT.